The 15 T cell receptor beta chains below were found in one sample sequenced in a study of a mutant IDH1 vaccine in newly diagnosed glioma. Assay: immunoSEQ multiplex PCR; the TCRdb copy retains only in-frame clones and omits some. This sample has 40,000 to 60,000 clones; roughly 73% occur once, and the top ten carry less than 2%. The antigens these receptors bind are not known. This sample's time point: week 5, during vaccination. Every vaccination contained 300 ug of the mutant IDH1 20-mer peptide and was paired with topical imiquimod. This specimen consisted of PBMCs, obtained from a glioma patient whose treatment included an IDH1 peptide vaccine. The receptors were sampled from a woman aged 40-49 years with glioma.

This sequence joins TRBV7-8 and TRBJ1-6; unclear D gene. The CDR3 has 16 residues. The germline gives CDR1 SGHVS, CDR2 FQNEAQ. V lost 4 bases to trimming and J lost 7 bases, with 17 bases between them. The CDR3 loop reads CASSSFLAGFNSPLHF. CDR3 sequence (DNA): TGTGCCAGCAGCTCCTTCCTAGCGGGGTTCAATTCACCCCTCCACTTT.

This clone was seen just once. The chain combines TRBV9 with TRBJ2-3; 8 bases are shared with TRBD1. The CDR3 is 16 amino acids. After removal of 2 bases from V and 0 bases from J, the junction contained 5 bases not matched to a gene. Germline CDR1 reads SGDLS; CDR2 reads YYNGEE. CDR3 nucleotides: TGTGCCAGCAGCGTGCGGGACAGGCCCAGCACAGATACGCAGTATTTT. As protein: CASSVRDRPSTDTQYF.

This clone showed up just a few times. The chain recombines TRBV30 with TRBJ1-1; TRBD1 matches at 8 bases. The CDR3 is 12 amino acids. The germline V gene encodes CDR1 GTSNPN and CDR2 SVGIG (reference sequence). J lost 4 bases, V lost 3 bases, and 1 base had no gene match. The CDR3 loop is CAWRDRVTEAFF. In DNA, the CDR3 is TGTGCCTGGAGGGACAGGGTCACTGAAGCTTTCTTT.

The chain uses TRBV19 and TRBJ1-4; 7 bases are a match to TRBD1. The CDR3 covers 15 residues. J lost 0 bases, V lost 5 bases, and 3 bases had no gene match. Per the germline V gene, CDR1 is LNHDA and CDR2 is SQIVND (reference sequence). CDR3 amino acids: CASSPQGATNEKLFF. DNA for the CDR3: TGTGCCAGTAGTCCCCAGGGGGCAACTAATGAAAAACTGTTTTTT.

The chain carries TRBV29-1 and TRBJ2-5; TRBD2 matches 9 bases. The CDR3 is 12 residues long. Germline V gene data show CDR1 as SQVTM and CDR2 as ANQGSEA. Trimming removed 7 bases from V and 6 bases from J; junction bases left unmatched: 6. The DNA for the CDR3 is TGCAGCGCCGCGGGGGGGGGAAAGACCCAGTACTTC. Amino acid sequence: CSAAGGGKTQYF.

The rearrangement links TRBV20-1 to TRBJ2-3; D gene uncertain. V lost 6 bases and J lost 8, with 9 bases in between. The CDR3 covers 10 residues. Germline V gene data show CDR1 as DFQATT and CDR2 as SNEGSKA (reference sequence). CDR3 protein: CSASISTQYF. The CDR3 DNA sequence: TGCAGTGCCAGCATTTCTACGCAGTATTTT.

The chain combines TRBV7-8 with TRBJ1-4; TRBD1 aligns across 7 bases. The CDR3 is made up of 15 amino acids. Germline CDR1 SGHVS, CDR2 FQNEAQ. J gave up 4 bases and V 5 bases, and 7 bases lay outside the gene matches. CDR3: CASSPRQGHNEKLFF. CDR3 in DNA: TGTGCCAGCAGCCCCCGACAGGGCCATAATGAAAAACTGTTTTTT.

This clone was seen only a few times. The V call is TRBV30, the J call TRBJ1-5; possible D gene TRBD1, 5 bases. The CDR3 runs 13 residues. Trimming left V 7 bases short and J 2 bases short, with 12 bases between. Germline V lookup: CDR1 GTSNPN, CDR2 SVGIG (reference sequence). The CDR3 loop is CASGGLGNQPQHF. The CDR3 DNA reads TGTGCCTCGGGGGGACTCGGCAATCAGCCCCAGCATTTT.

V usage is TRBV11-2 and J usage is TRBJ2-3, with 10 positions matching TRBD2. Germline values: CDR1 SGHAT, CDR2 FQNNGV. The J segment lost 7 bases and the V segment lost 1 base, leaving 8 bases of the junction unmatched. The CDR3 is 16 amino acids. The chain's CDR3 is CASSLGSSGGLNTQYF. The CDR3 coding sequence is TGTGCCAGCAGCTTAGGGTCTAGCGGGGGCTTAAATACGCAGTATTTT.

This chain uses TRBV5-8 with TRBJ2-7, with D possibly being TRBD1 or TRBD2 (5 bases each). Between the trimmed V and J ends, which lost 0 bases and 7 bases, there was a span of 14 bases. CDR1 and CDR2 (germline): SGHTS, YDEGEE. The CDR3 length is 14 residues. The CDR3 here is CASSLAMWGGEQYF. The CDR3 DNA reads TGTGCCAGCAGCTTGGCCATGTGGGGCGGGGAGCAGTACTTC.

The gene calls are TRBV6-6 and TRBJ1-6; D is uncertain. The germline V gene encodes CDR1 MNHNY and CDR2 SVGAGI (reference sequence). V was shortened by 5 bases and J by 9 bases, with 11 bases between the two germline ends. This CDR3 is built from 13 residues. Here the CDR3 reads CASSLPRASPLHF. The CDR3 DNA reads as TGTGCCAGCAGTCTCCCCCGTGCTTCACCCCTCCACTTT.

The chain joins TRBV10-2 to TRBJ2-7; a weak D match, TRBD1 (6 bases). The ends were cut back, 8 bases at V and 4 bases at J, with 21 bases in the middle. The length of the CDR3 is 15 residues. Germline CDR1 reads WSHSY; CDR2 reads SAAADI. The CDR3 DNA reads TGCGCCAGCGAAGATACCGAGACAGGCAATTACGAGCAGTACTTC. Its protein product is CASEDTETGNYEQYF.

Only a few counts were recorded for this clone. The chain couples TRBV7-2 to TRBJ1-2; D remains unclear. The CDR3 totals 15 residues. CDR1 and CDR2 (germline): SGHTA, FQGNSA. Trimming shortened V by 1 base and J by 4 bases, and 13 bases separated the two germline ends. CDR3 loop: CASSLDRAWSYGYTF. CDR3 bases: TGTGCCAGCAGCTTAGACAGAGCCTGGAGCTATGGCTACACCTTC. Based on the CDR3 plus reference TRBV7-2 and TRBJ1-2, the full variable domain is GAGVSQSPSNKVTEKGKDVELRCDPISGHTALYWYRQSLGQGLEFLIYFQGNSAPDKSGLPSDRFSAERTGGSVSTLTIQRTQQEDSAVYLCASSLDRAWSYGYTFGSGTRLTVV.

There are a few counts of this clone. The rearrangement links TRBV30 to TRBJ2-5; D remains unclear. Between the trimmed V and J ends, which lost 4 bases and 5 bases, there was a span of 17 bases. Germline CDR1 reads GTSNPN; CDR2 reads SVGIG (reference sequence). The CDR3 spans 14 residues. The CDR3 coding sequence is TGTGCCTGGAACCTGCTGGGGTTGGGGGAGACCCAGTACTTC. This sequence encodes CAWNLLGLGETQYF.

Only a few counts were recorded for this clone. The chain combines TRBV19 with TRBJ1-2; no clear D. Germline V gene lookup returns CDR1 LNHDA and CDR2 SQIVND (reference sequence). The V end lost 9 bases, the J end lost 8 bases, and 19 bases lay between the germline ends. The CDR3 runs to 13 residues. The CDR3, as DNA: TGTGCCAGCCAGAGTGAAAGAGTGGGGGGCTACACCTTC. Its protein product is CASQSERVGGYTF.